This T cell receptor beta chain was recorded in a study of blood T cell repertoires in COVID-19 (dated by TCRdb to 2019 to 2021). Looking at the study overall: Samples covering the acute and convalescent phases of COVID-19 were provided by collaborators in the United States, Italy and Spain. A freely available public database, intended as a resource for researchers studying the immune response to SARS-CoV-2, is where the repertoires were released. Where available, HLA class I and class II types were obtained from metadata supplied by the sample provider rather than from assay-based typing. Sample metadata almost always included a de-identified subject ID, COVID-19 status, age in years and sex. The material from the prospective study consisted of cDNA or gDNA derived from T cells, B-cell-depleted T cells, or PBMCs. The dataset comprised deeply sampled blood TCRbeta repertoires from subjects exposed to, actively infected with, or recovered from COVID-19. Samples were obtained from the ongoing ImmuneRACE study (first 160 participants) and from over 1,000 subjects provided by 6 global collaborators. On the study overall, not on this receptor specifically: How much clinical and demographic metadata was included differed by source and by participant, and the metadata was provided uncurated.

The germline V gene encodes CDR1 SGHTA and CDR2 FQGTGA. Its CDR3 holds 15 amino acids, cysteine through phenylalanine. Left in the record is the CDR3 DNA by itself, 45 bases read in frame from the first base. V lost 5 bases and J lost 0 bases; the stretch between them is 11 bases long. The collaborating institutions used their own protocols to collect whole blood in K2EDTA tubes. For TCRbeta analysis, collaborator samples were shipped as frozen whole blood, as isolated PBMCs, or as DNA extracted from either sample type. The immunoSEQ Assay, a bias-controlled multiplex PCR, was used to amplify TCRbeta CDR3 regions from genomic DNA. Under the source paper's analysis protocol: The number of nucleated cells in each sample was estimated from the amplification of reference gene primers within the assay. To quantify the absolute abundance of each unique TCRbeta CDR3 rearrangement, sequence reads were collapsed and filtered. For each sample, productive Simpson clonality was calculated by taking the square root of Simpson's diversity index across productive rearrangements. Held by TCRdb, this immuneACCESS table contains in-frame sequences only and omits some clones. Under half of the omission traces to an unresolved V gene where checked; the cause of the rest is unknown. The DNA gave D and trimming, while V, J and clone size come from that table. The sample yields approximately 42,000 clones; roughly 77% were counted once. The ten top clones hold about 25% of the sample.

In its sample, this clone was seen a few times. The antigen it binds to is not known. One base away there is no much larger clone; base qualities are not given. The TCR sequence derives from an elderly man with acute or convalescent COVID-19. Material: peripheral blood. Rearrangement joined TRBV7-3 to TRBJ2-1; the D gene is not confidently resolved. The CDR3: CASSPTWSSYNEQFF. DNA sequence: TGTGCCAGCAGCCCAACTTGGAGCTCCTACAATGAGCAGTTCTTC.